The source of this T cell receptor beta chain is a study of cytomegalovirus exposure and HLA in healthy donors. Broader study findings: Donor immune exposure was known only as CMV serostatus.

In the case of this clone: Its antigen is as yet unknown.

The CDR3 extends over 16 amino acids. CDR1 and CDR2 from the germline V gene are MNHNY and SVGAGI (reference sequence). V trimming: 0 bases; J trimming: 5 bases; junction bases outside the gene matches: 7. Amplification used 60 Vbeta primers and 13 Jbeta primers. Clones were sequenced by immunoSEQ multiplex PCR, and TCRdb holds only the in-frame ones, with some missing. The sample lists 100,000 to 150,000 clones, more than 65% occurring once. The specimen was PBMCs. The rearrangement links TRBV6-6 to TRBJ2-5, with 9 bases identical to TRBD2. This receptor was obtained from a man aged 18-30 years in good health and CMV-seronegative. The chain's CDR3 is CASSYSGGGALETQYF. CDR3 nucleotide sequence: TGTGCCAGCAGTTACTCCGGCGGGGGGGCGTTGGAGACCCAGTACTTC.